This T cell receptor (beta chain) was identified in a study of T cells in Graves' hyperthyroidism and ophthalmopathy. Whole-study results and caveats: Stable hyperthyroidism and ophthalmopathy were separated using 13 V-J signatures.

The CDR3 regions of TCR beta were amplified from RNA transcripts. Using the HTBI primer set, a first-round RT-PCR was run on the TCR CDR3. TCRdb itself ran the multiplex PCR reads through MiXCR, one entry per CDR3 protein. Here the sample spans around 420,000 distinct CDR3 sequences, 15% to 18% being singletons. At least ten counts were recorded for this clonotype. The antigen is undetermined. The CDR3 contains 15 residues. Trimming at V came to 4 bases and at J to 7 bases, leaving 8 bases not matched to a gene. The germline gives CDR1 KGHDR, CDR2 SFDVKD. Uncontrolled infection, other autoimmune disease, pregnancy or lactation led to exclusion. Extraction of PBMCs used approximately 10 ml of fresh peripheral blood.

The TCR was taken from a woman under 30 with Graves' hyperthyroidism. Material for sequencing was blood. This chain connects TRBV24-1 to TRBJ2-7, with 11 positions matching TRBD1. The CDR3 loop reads CATSDPGQGAGEQYF. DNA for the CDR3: TGTGCCACCAGTGACCCCGGACAGGGGGCAGGTGAGCAGTACTTC.